The T cell receptor (beta chain) described here comes from a study of blood T cell repertoires in COVID-19. Whole-study context: T cells, B-cell-depleted T cells, or PBMCs supplied cDNA or gDNA.

Produced via immunoSEQ multiplex PCR; TCRdb's table is partial and in-frame only. In the table there are over 450,000 clones, 85% to 90% of which are singletons. Seattle enrolled patients during active infection and tracked them longitudinally. The sample taken for sequencing was peripheral blood. The TCR originated in a woman in her forties or fifties with COVID-19, enrolled during active disease.

Here the CDR3 reads CSVDDPASYGYTF. The CDR3 region has the DNA TGCAGCGTTGATGACCCGGCTAGCTATGGCTACACCTTC. This rearrangement joins TRBV29-1 to TRBJ1-2, with D unresolved. This CDR3 contains 13 residues. Trimming stripped 3 bases from V and 4 bases from J, with 12 bases between. The germline V gene has CDR1 SQVTM and CDR2 ANQGSEA.